The entry below gives a single T cell receptor (beta chain) sequence along with its context. No antigen is known for it. At the DNA level, this CDR3 is encoded by other sequences in the same sample as well. The PCR employed 60 Vbeta primers together with 13 Jbeta primers. In the source study's methods: Per a later analysis, the number of unique TCR beta chains was about 78 million, of which some 10 million were shared. Assay: immunoSEQ multiplex PCR; the TCRdb copy retains only in-frame clones and omits some. The V and J calls and the clone size are those of that table, but D and trimming were determined from the DNA. The sample lists over 70,000 clones, over 70% occurring once. This sample is part of a study of cytomegalovirus exposure and HLA in healthy donors. Findings of the study overall: TCR beta sequences reportedly predicted most subjects' HLA-A and HLA-B alleles accurately. High sensitivity and specificity were reportedly achieved when the classifier diagnosed cytomegalovirus status.

Trimming took 6 bases from V and 0 from J, leaving 12 bases between them. Germline CDR1 reads SNHLY; CDR2 reads FYNNEI. The CDR3 length is 14 residues. The TCR originated in a human donor in good health. V gene TRBV2 combines with J gene TRBJ2-7; a weak D match, TRBD1 (6 bases). The sequencing input was PBMCs. The CDR3 region is CASRETGSSYEQYF. The CDR3 nucleotides read TGTGCCAGCAGAGAGACAGGTTCCTCCTACGAGCAGTACTTC. Filled out from reference TRBV2 and TRBJ2-7, the complete variable domain reads EPEVTQTPSHQVTQMGQEVILRCVPISNHLYFYWYRQILGQKVEFLVSFYNNEISEKSEIFDDQFSVERPDGSNFTLKIRSTKLEDSAMYFCASRETGSSYEQYFGPGTRLTVT.